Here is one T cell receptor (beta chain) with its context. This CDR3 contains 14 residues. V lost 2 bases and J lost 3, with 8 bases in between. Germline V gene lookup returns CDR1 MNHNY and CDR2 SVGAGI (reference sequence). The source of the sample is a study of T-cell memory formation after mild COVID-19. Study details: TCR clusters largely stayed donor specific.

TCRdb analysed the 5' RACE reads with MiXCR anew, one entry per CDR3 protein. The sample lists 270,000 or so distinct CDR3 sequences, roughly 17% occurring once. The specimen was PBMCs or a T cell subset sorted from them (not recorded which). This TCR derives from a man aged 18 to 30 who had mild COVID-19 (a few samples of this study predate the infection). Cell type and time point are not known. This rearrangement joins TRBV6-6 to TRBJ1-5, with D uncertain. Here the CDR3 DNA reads TGTGCCAGCAGTTACAGACAATTCAATCAGCCCCAGCATTTT. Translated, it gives CASSYRQFNQPQHF.